The 22 T cell receptor beta chains below come from one sample, sequenced in a study of control samples from healthy donors and cancer patients (dated by TCRdb to 2020 to 2021). Library preparation employed the immunoSEQ multiplex PCR assay. TCRdb took this table from immuneACCESS and kept in-frame rearrangements with V and J called. Such tables lack part of the clones; where checked against another copy, unresolved V genes explain under half of the gap, and the rest is unexplained. In this sample the table shows approximately 100,000 clones, roughly 89% of which occur a single time. The leading ten clones occupy roughly a sixth of the sample. The sequenced sample consisted of blood. Every receptor here comes from a woman aged 45-65 years in good health.

This chain connects TRBV27 to TRBJ2-1; D might be TRBD1 or TRBD2, each matching 5 bases. CDR1 is MNHEY and CDR2 is SMNVEV in the germline V gene (reference sequence). V dropped 6 bases and J dropped 4 bases, with 19 bases sitting between them. The CDR3 runs to 16 residues. The chain's CDR3 is CASSSGLVPFYNEQFF. Written as DNA, the CDR3 is TGTGCCAGCAGCTCGGGGCTTGTACCATTTTACAATGAGCAGTTCTTC.

The chain couples TRBV6-1 to TRBJ2-7; 13 nucleotides line up with TRBD2. The germline V gene has CDR1 MNHNS and CDR2 SASEGT. The CDR3 extends over 17 amino acids. The V and J ends lost 1 base and 7 bases, in that order; junction bases with no gene match: 10. CDR3 loop: CASSEGGLAGSVREQYV. For the CDR3, the DNA is TGTGCCAGCAGTGAAGGGGGACTAGCGGGATCAGTTCGTGAGCAGTACGTC.

The chain links TRBV6-5 to TRBJ2-7; D ambiguous. Germline V gives CDR1 MNHEY, CDR2 SVGAGI. The CDR3 runs 12 residues. The V and J ends lost 10 bases and 2 bases respectively, with 12 bases between them. CDR3 protein: CATRAETYEQYF. CDR3 nucleotide sequence: TGTGCCACCCGGGCAGAGACCTACGAGCAGTACTTC.

This clone occurred a few times. This chain uses TRBV7-9 with TRBJ2-7, with 9 nucleotides matching TRBD2. CDR3 length: 15 residues. Germline trimming cut 3 bases from V and 3 bases from J; bases unmatched to any gene: 6. CDR1 is SEHNR, CDR2 FQNEAQ, per germline (reference sequence). CDR3 sequence (DNA): TGTGCCAGCAGCTTCCCCGGCGGGGGGGTCTACGAGCAGTACGTC. This sequence encodes CASSFPGGGVYEQYV.

The chain recombines TRBV7-2 with TRBJ2-1, with D unresolved. V lost 1 base and J lost 4, with 14 bases in between. Per the germline V gene, CDR1 is SGHTA and CDR2 is FQGNSA. This CDR3 has 16 amino acids. CDR3 residues: CASSLVGNNRYNEQFF. The CDR3 DNA follows: TGTGCCAGCAGCTTAGTGGGCAATAACCGGTACAATGAGCAGTTCTTC.

The rearrangement links TRBV10-3 to TRBJ2-1, with 7 bases aligning to TRBD2. The CDR3 loop spans 12 amino acids. Unmatched junction bases numbered 5, after V lost 6 bases and J lost 9 bases. CDR1 and CDR2 (germline): ENHRY, SYGVKD. The CDR3, as DNA: TGTGCCATCAGGGGGGGGGACGTTGAGCAGTTCTTC. As protein: CAIRGGDVEQFF.

The V call is TRBV7-2, the J call TRBJ1-1; D is ambiguous. Germline V lookup: CDR1 SGHTA, CDR2 FQGNSA. V lost 7 bases and J lost 2, with 17 bases in between. CDR3 length equals 15 residues. CDR3 amino acids: CASNAQPTANTEAFF. CDR3 coding DNA: TGTGCCAGCAACGCACAACCCACAGCAAACACTGAAGCTTTCTTT.

The J gene is TRBJ1-2, the V gene TRBV19; D perhaps matches TRBD1 (6 bases). From germline, CDR1 is LNHDA and CDR2 SQIVND (reference sequence). CDR3 length equals 12 residues. Trimming removed 4 bases from V and 5 bases from J, with 8 bases in between. Written as DNA, the CDR3 is TGTGCCAGTAGTAGGACAGAATATGGCTACACCTTC. The encoded protein is CASSRTEYGYTF.

This rearrangement joins TRBV11-2 to TRBJ2-3; no reliable D call. Germline CDR1 SGHAT, CDR2 FQNNGV. The CDR3 length is 13 residues. Trimming removed 5 bases at V and 6 bases at J, with 12 bases between. The CDR3 reads CASSLWGADTQYF. CDR3 DNA: TGTGCCAGCAGCCTCTGGGGTGCGGATACGCAGTATTTT.

This chain links TRBV4-1 with TRBJ1-6; D might be TRBD1 (6 bases). The CDR3 totals 16 residues. Germline CDR1 MGHRA, CDR2 YSYEKL. The V end lost 1 base, the J end lost 7 bases, and 14 bases lay between the germline ends. DNA for the CDR3: TGCGCCAGCAGCCAAGGAAGGGGGAAAAAGAATTCACCCCTCCACTTT. It codes for CASSQGRGKKNSPLHF.

The rearrangement uses TRBV12-3 or TRBV12-4 and TRBJ1-1; D remains ambiguous. Deletions cut 0 bases from V and 11 bases from J, with 7 bases between. There are 11 residues in the CDR3. CDR3 in DNA: TGTGCCAGCAGTTTAGCTCACCGGGCTTTCTTT. Translation: CASSLAHRAFF.

This chain connects TRBV7-2 to TRBJ2-1; D gene uncertain. Germline CDR1 reads SGHTA; CDR2 reads FQGNSA. The CDR3 contains 15 residues. The ends were cut back, 5 bases at V and 2 bases at J, with 13 bases in the middle. The CDR3 DNA is TGTGCCAGCAGCCTACGATCTGATGCCTACAATGAGCAGTTCTTC. Translation gives CASSLRSDAYNEQFF.

The J gene is TRBJ2-2, the V gene TRBV2; a possible D gene is TRBD1 (5 bases). This CDR3 comprises 15 residues. Germline CDR1 reads SNHLY; CDR2 reads FYNNEI. Trimming removed 4 bases from V and 7 bases from J, with 16 bases in between. The CDR3 here is CASSVVGQGIGELFF. DNA for the CDR3: TGTGCCAGCAGTGTAGTTGGCCAGGGAATCGGGGAGCTGTTTTTT. Full variable domain (outside the CDR3, taken from reference TRBV2 and TRBJ2-2): EPEVTQTPSHQVTQMGQEVILRCVPISNHLYFYWYRQILGQKVEFLVSFYNNEISEKSEIFDDQFSVERPDGSNFTLKIRSTKLEDSAMYFCASSVVGQGIGELFFGEGSRLTVL.

This clone was seen a few times. The chain employs TRBV18 and TRBJ2-7, with a weak D call TRBD2 (6 bases). This CDR3 spans 13 amino acids. Per germline, CDR1 KGHSH and CDR2 LQKENI. V was pared by 6 bases and J by 3 bases, with 12 bases between. CDR3: CASSWDLHYEQYF. Written as DNA, the CDR3 is TGTGCCAGCTCTTGGGACTTACACTACGAGCAGTACTTC.

A single count supports this clone. This chain links TRBV29-1 with TRBJ2-2; 8 nucleotides match TRBD1. Germline CDR1 reads SQVTM; CDR2 reads ANQGSEA. V gave up 7 bases and J gave up 7 bases; unmatched junction bases: 11. The CDR3 is made up of 14 amino acids. The CDR3 region is CSAVTGGMGGELFF. The CDR3 DNA reads TGCAGCGCCGTTACAGGGGGAATGGGCGGGGAGCTGTTTTTT.

This clone showed up just a few times. The V and J genes are TRBV7-2 and TRBJ2-7; 7 bases are shared with TRBD1. With 1 base clipped from V and 5 bases from J, the junction kept 8 bases outside the gene matches. CDR1 and CDR2 from the germline V gene are SGHTA and FQGNSA. The CDR3 runs 15 residues. CDR3 protein: CASSLGQGVENEQYV. In DNA, the CDR3 is TGTGCCAGCAGCTTAGGGCAGGGGGTCGAAAACGAGCAGTACGTC.

The chain employs TRBV18 and TRBJ2-2, with no clear D. Per the germline V gene, CDR1 is KGHSH and CDR2 is LQKENI. The V end was cut by 1 base, the J end by 1 base, with 10 bases between. There are 16 residues in the CDR3. In DNA form, the CDR3 reads TGTGCCAGCTCACCACTAGGACGGCAGAACACCGGGGAGCTGTTTTTT. Protein product: CASSPLGRQNTGELFF.

The chain couples TRBV7-9 to TRBJ2-5, with D unclear. Germline CDR1 and CDR2: SEHNR and FQNEAQ (reference sequence). The CDR3 runs to 17 residues. Trimming removed 5 bases from V and 2 bases from J, with 21 bases in between. The CDR3 bases are TGTGCCAGCAGCCAATTAGACGGTAGTTGGAAACAAGAGACCCAGTACTTC. The encoded protein is CASSQLDGSWKQETQYF.

The rearrangement joins TRBV19 to TRBJ1-2, with TRBD1 as a possible D gene (5 bases). Trimming took off 7 bases at V and 4 bases at J, with 10 bases between the two ends. The CDR3 has 12 residues. From germline, CDR1 is LNHDA and CDR2 SQIVND (reference sequence). In DNA, the CDR3 is TGTGCCAGTACCGGCGACAGCTATGGCTACACCTTC. Translation: CASTGDSYGYTF.

The chain couples TRBV7-8 to TRBJ1-5; 9 bases map to TRBD1. Germline CDR1 is SGHVS and CDR2 is FQNEAQ. V trimming: 5 bases; J trimming: 7 bases; junction bases outside the gene matches: 3. This CDR3 region has 13 residues. The CDR3 loop reads CASSRQGDQPQHF. As DNA, the CDR3 is TGTGCCAGCAGCAGACAGGGGGACCAGCCCCAGCATTTT.

The chain carries TRBV6-2 or TRBV6-3 and TRBJ2-2, with 11 bases that match TRBD2. The CDR3 is made up of 18 amino acids. Germline-derived CDR1 and CDR2 are MNHEY and SVGEGT. V gave up 2 bases and J gave up 0 bases; unmatched junction bases: 5. For the CDR3, the DNA is TGTGCCAGCAGTTACCCGACTAGCGGGGTGACGAACACCGGGGAGCTGTTTTTT. Protein sequence: CASSYPTSGVTNTGELFF.

V gene TRBV30 combines with J gene TRBJ1-2; TRBD1 is a possible D gene (6 bases). The CDR3 length is 14 residues. Trimming cost V 4 bases and J 2 bases, with 14 bases left between them. CDR1 is GTSNPN, CDR2 SVGIG, per germline (reference sequence). The CDR3 sequence is CAWTGRGANYGYTF. The CDR3 coding sequence is TGTGCCTGGACGGGACGGGGGGCCAACTATGGCTACACCTTC.